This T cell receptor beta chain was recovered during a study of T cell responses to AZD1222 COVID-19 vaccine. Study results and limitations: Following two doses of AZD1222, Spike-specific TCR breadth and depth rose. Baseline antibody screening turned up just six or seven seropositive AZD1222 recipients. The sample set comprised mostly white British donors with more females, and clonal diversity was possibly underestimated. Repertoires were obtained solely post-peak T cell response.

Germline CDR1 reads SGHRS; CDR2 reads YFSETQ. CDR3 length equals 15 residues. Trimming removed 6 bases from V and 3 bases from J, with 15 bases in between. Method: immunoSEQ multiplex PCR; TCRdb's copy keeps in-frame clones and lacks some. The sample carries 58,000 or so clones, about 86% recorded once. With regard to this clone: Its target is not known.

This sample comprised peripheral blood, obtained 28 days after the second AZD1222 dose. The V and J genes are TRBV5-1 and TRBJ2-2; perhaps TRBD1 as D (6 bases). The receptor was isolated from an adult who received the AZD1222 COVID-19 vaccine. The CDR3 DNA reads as TGCGCCAGCACAACTCAGGGGAGAGACACCGGGGAGCTGTTTTTT. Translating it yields CASTTQGRDTGELFF.